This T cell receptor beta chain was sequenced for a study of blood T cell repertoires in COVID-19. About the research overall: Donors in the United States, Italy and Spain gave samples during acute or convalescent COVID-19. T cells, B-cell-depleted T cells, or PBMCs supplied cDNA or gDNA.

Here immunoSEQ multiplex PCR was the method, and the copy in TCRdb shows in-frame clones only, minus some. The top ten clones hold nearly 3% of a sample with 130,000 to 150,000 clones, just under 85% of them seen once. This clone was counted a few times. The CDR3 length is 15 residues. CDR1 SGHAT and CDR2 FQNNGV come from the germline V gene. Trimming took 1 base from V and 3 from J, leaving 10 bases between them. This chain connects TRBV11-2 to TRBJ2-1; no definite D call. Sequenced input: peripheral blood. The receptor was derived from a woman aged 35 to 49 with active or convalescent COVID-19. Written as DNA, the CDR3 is TGTGCCAGCAGCTTAGGAGGTAGCCTCTACAATGAGCAGTTCTTC. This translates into CASSLGGSLYNEQFF.